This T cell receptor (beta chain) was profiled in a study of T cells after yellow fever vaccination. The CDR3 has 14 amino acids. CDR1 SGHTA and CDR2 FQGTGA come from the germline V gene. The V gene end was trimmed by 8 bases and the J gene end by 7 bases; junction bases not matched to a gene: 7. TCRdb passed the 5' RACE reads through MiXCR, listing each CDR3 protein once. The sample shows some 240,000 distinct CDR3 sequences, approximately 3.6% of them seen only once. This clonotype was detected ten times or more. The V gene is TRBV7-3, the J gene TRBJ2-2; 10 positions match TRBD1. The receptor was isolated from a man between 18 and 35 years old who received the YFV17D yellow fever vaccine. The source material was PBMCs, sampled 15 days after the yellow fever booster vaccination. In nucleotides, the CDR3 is TGTGCCAGCCAGTCCGGGACAGGGGTCGGGGAGCTGTTTTTT. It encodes CASQSGTGVGELFF.